Listed here are 31 T cell receptor beta chains from one sample, sequenced in a study of shared clonotypes between healthy human individuals. The assay was immunoSEQ multiplex PCR, and TCRdb's table has in-frame clones only and misses some. The sample carries roughly 2.2 million clones, approximately 90% recorded once. Sequenced: naive CD4+ T cells from PBMCs. The subset is: CD45RA+ positively selected. The receptors were sampled from a man aged 18 to 35 in good health. Some clones in this sample may be carry-over from other donors' samples.

The chain joins TRBV5-1 to TRBJ1-3; D not certain. V was pared by 7 bases and J by 0 bases, with 11 bases between. The CDR3 contains 14 residues. Per the germline V gene, CDR1 is SGHRS and CDR2 is YFSETQ. CDR3 loop: CASGEGYSGNTIYF. The CDR3 coding sequence is TGCGCCAGCGGTGAGGGTTACTCTGGAAACACCATATATTTT.

Regarding this clone: The sample holds other DNA sequences that translate to the same CDR3. This chain uses TRBV29-1 with TRBJ2-1; 7 positions match TRBD1. V lost 6 bases and J lost 4; bases outside the gene matches: 3. Germline assignment: CDR1 SQVTM and CDR2 ANQGSEA. CDR3 length: 12 amino acids. This CDR3 reads CSVTGTYNEQFF. The DNA for the CDR3 is TGCAGCGTGACAGGGACATACAATGAGCAGTTCTTC.

The chain links TRBV5-1 to TRBJ2-1, with D perhaps matching TRBD1 or TRBD2 (7 bases each). This CDR3 has 15 residues. The V end lost 5 bases, the J end lost 2 bases, and 14 bases lay between the germline ends. CDR1 SGHRS and CDR2 YFSETQ come from the germline V gene. As DNA, the CDR3 is TGCGCCAGCAGTTGGGAGGGGGCGGCCTACAATGAGCAGTTCTTC. As protein: CASSWEGAAYNEQFF.

V gene TRBV10-3 combines with J gene TRBJ1-1; tentative D call: TRBD1 (6 bases). V gave up 3 bases and J gave up 0 bases, with 11 bases separating them. The CDR3 consists of 15 residues. Germline values: CDR1 ENHRY, CDR2 SYGVKD. The CDR3 loop reads CAISDRTVMNTEAFF. CDR3 nucleotides: TGTGCCATCAGTGATCGGACAGTAATGAACACTGAAGCTTTCTTT.

This sequence joins TRBV19 and TRBJ2-7; D is undetermined. Germline V gene sequence: CDR1 LNHDA, CDR2 SQIVND (reference sequence). CDR3 length: 15 amino acids. With 8 bases removed from V and 3 bases from J, the gap between germline ends came to 20 bases. For the CDR3, the DNA is TGTGCCAGTTCAATCGGACGGACGGATTACTACGAGCAGTACTTC. This encodes CASSIGRTDYYEQYF.

In its sample, this clone was seen once. The chain combines TRBV6-5 with TRBJ1-2, with TRBD1 matching 8 bases. Germline values: CDR1 MNHEY, CDR2 SVGAGI. V lost 0 bases, J lost 5 bases, and 5 bases stayed unmatched. The length of the CDR3 is 15 residues. The CDR3 coding sequence is TGTGCCAGCAGTTACTCGTCACAGGGGGGGTATGGCTACACCTTC. Its protein is CASSYSSQGGYGYTF.

The V and J genes are TRBV25-1 and TRBJ2-7; D gene unclear. V shed 3 bases and J shed 7 bases, with 19 bases lying between them. CDR1 and CDR2 from the germline V gene are MGHDK and SYGVNS. The CDR3 has 15 amino acids. Written as DNA, the CDR3 is TGTGCCAGCAGTGAGATTGGAAACCCCTCCTTGGAGCAGTACTTC. Translation gives CASSEIGNPSLEQYF.

V is TRBV2 and J is TRBJ1-5, with TRBD1 identical over 7 bases. The germline V gene has CDR1 SNHLY and CDR2 FYNNEI. The V segment lost 5 bases and the J segment 5 bases; nucleotides outside the gene matches: 6. This CDR3 has 14 amino acids. The CDR3 loop reads CASSHRDRDQPQHF. Here the CDR3 DNA reads TGTGCCAGCAGTCACCGGGACAGAGATCAGCCCCAGCATTTT.

The chain combines TRBV6-5 with TRBJ2-7; 9 bases are shared with TRBD1. The ends lost 1 base at V and 6 bases at J; junction bases unmatched: 4. CDR3 length: 14 residues. Germline loops: CDR1 MNHEY, CDR2 SVGAGI. The CDR3 spells CASSYWDRAGEQYF. CDR3 DNA: TGTGCCAGCAGTTACTGGGACAGGGCCGGCGAGCAGTACTTC.

This sequence joins TRBV15 and TRBJ1-5; a weak D match, TRBD1 (6 bases). Per the germline V gene, CDR1 is LNHNV and CDR2 is YYDKDF (reference sequence). CDR3 length equals 16 residues. V lost 5 bases and J lost 3, with 17 bases in between. The CDR3 bases are TGTGCCACCAGCGAGAGATACGACAGGAACAATCAGCCCCAGCATTTT. Its protein is CATSERYDRNNQPQHF.

This clone was detected only once. The chain carries TRBV19 and TRBJ2-6; D unclear. V lost 0 bases and J lost 3, with 6 bases in between. The CDR3 has 15 residues. The germline CDR1 and CDR2 sequences are LNHDA and SQIVND (reference sequence). CDR3 loop: CASSIDLVGANVLTF. Here the CDR3 DNA reads TGTGCCAGTAGTATAGATCTAGTTGGGGCCAACGTCCTGACTTTC.

The chain has TRBV18 and TRBJ2-7, with 10 bases lining up with TRBD2. The ends lost 1 base at V and 7 bases at J; junction bases unmatched: 13. CDR3 length: 17 amino acids. Germline V gene sequence: CDR1 KGHSH, CDR2 LQKENI. CDR3 coding DNA: TGTGCCAGCTCACCACGAGGACCTAGCGGGAGTTCGGGGGAGCAGTACTTC. Encoded protein: CASSPRGPSGSSGEQYF.

The genes are TRBV5-4 and TRBJ1-1, with D uncertain. Germline V lookup: CDR1 SGHNT, CDR2 YYREEE (reference sequence). Trimming removed 0 bases at V and 10 bases at J, with 19 bases between. CDR3 length equals 15 residues. The CDR3 coding sequence is TGTGCCAGCAGCTTGGAGGCGGGGTTATCCCCAAGAGCTTTCTTT. This gives the protein CASSLEAGLSPRAFF.

This chain joins TRBV10-3 and TRBJ2-7; possible D gene TRBD1, 6 bases. The V gene lost 9 bases and the J gene lost 2 bases, with 14 bases spanning the gap. CDR3 length equals 13 residues. From germline, CDR1 is ENHRY and CDR2 SYGVKD. The CDR3 reads CAIREGDPYEQYF. The DNA for the CDR3 is TGTGCCATAAGAGAGGGGGACCCCTACGAGCAGTACTTC.

This chain connects TRBV6-4 to TRBJ2-3; 8 bases match TRBD2. This CDR3 has 15 residues. V gave up 6 bases and J gave up 3 bases; unmatched junction bases: 8. The germline V gene has CDR1 MRHNA and CDR2 SNTAGT. CDR3 amino acids: CASSSSGHWTDTQYF. In DNA form, the CDR3 reads TGTGCCAGCAGCTCTAGCGGGCACTGGACAGATACGCAGTATTTT.

The chain has TRBV6-1 and TRBJ2-1; D remains unclear. Germline V gene sequence: CDR1 MNHNS, CDR2 SASEGT. The ends were cut back, 2 bases at V and 15 bases at J, with 14 bases in the middle. This CDR3 region has 12 residues. The CDR3 nucleotides are TGTGCCAGCAGTGAAAGCCCTGGGAAGGGGTTCTTC. Its protein is CASSESPGKGFF.

This clone was recorded once. Other nucleotide sequences in the sample specify the same CDR3. The chain has TRBV9 and TRBJ1-2; TRBD1 might be the D (6 bases). V was shortened by 2 bases and J by 4 bases, with 9 bases between the two germline ends. Per germline, CDR1 SGDLS and CDR2 YYNGEE. This CDR3 has 13 residues. The chain's CDR3 is CASSVTGTYGYTF. CDR3 DNA: TGTGCCAGCAGCGTTACAGGGACCTATGGCTACACCTTC.

This chain joins TRBV30 and TRBJ2-7, with TRBD2 matching 9 bases. Germline CDR1 GTSNPN, CDR2 SVGIG (reference sequence). Unmatched junction bases numbered 5, after V lost 5 bases and J lost 0 bases. This CDR3 is 14 amino acids long. The CDR3 DNA follows: TGTGCCTGGGCGAGCGGGAGGCCCTCCTACGAGCAGTACTTC. It codes for CAWASGRPSYEQYF.

V gene TRBV6-6 combines with J gene TRBJ1-5; 8 bases match TRBD1. The CDR3 has 15 residues. Germline V CDR1 and CDR2: MNHNY, SVGAGI (reference sequence). The J segment lost 7 bases and the V segment lost 0 bases, leaving 5 bases of the junction unmatched. CDR3 coding DNA: TGTGCCAGCAGTTACTCACCAGGGGGCGAACAGCCCCAGCATTTT. Residues: CASSYSPGGEQPQHF.

The chain joins TRBV28 to TRBJ1-4; 12 bases agree with TRBD1. Germline trimming cut 3 bases from V and 8 bases from J; bases unmatched to any gene: 10. The CDR3 is made up of 17 amino acids. Looked up from germline, CDR1 is MDHEN and CDR2 is SYDVKM. CDR3 nucleotide sequence: TGTGCCAGCAGTTTTTTGGGACAGGGGGCTTCTCAAGAAAAACTGTTTTTT. Protein product: CASSFLGQGASQEKLFF.

The chain carries TRBV5-6 and TRBJ1-5; 8 bases fit TRBD1. The CDR3 totals 15 residues. Germline CDR1 is SGHDT and CDR2 is YYEEEE. Trimming cost V 5 bases and J 4 bases; bases outside gene matches: 8. The CDR3 loop reads CASSVKQGGNQPQHF. The CDR3 bases are TGTGCCAGCAGTGTAAAACAGGGGGGGAATCAGCCCCAGCATTTT.

The chain is built from TRBV5-1 and TRBJ2-3; 9 bases match TRBD1. CDR1 and CDR2 (germline): SGHRS, YFSETQ. The ends lost 4 bases at V and 1 base at J; junction bases unmatched: 4. This CDR3 spans 15 amino acids. The CDR3 sequence is CASSRRDRGTDTQYF. CDR3 bases: TGCGCCAGCAGCCGCCGGGACAGGGGCACAGATACGCAGTATTTT.

The gene calls are TRBV6-5 and TRBJ2-7; the match to TRBD2 covers 11 bases. Germline V gene data show CDR1 as MNHEY and CDR2 as SVGAGI. The CDR3 covers 13 residues. The ends lost 5 bases at V and 4 bases at J; junction bases unmatched: 1. CDR3 in DNA: TGTGCCAGCAGTATAGCGGGGGGGTACGAGCAGTACTTC. Protein product: CASSIAGGYEQYF.

This clone was detected only once. The chain links TRBV14 to TRBJ2-5; D gene unclear. The V end lost 0 bases, the J end lost 3 bases, and 8 bases lay between the germline ends. CDR3 length equals 14 residues. Germline V gene lookup returns CDR1 SGHDN and CDR2 FVKESK. The CDR3 coding sequence is TGTGCCAGCAGCCAAGATCGTGGAGAAGAGACCCAGTACTTC. It encodes CASSQDRGEETQYF.

The chain is built from TRBV9 and TRBJ2-7; D possibly corresponds to TRBD2 (6 bases). CDR3 length equals 15 residues. CDR1 and CDR2 (germline): SGDLS, YYNGEE. V gave up 0 bases and J gave up 1 base, with 11 bases separating them. The CDR3, as DNA: TGTGCCAGCAGCGTAGGCGTTAGCGGATCCTACGAGCAGTACTTC. Amino acids: CASSVGVSGSYEQYF.

This chain links TRBV18 with TRBJ2-5; TRBD2 is a possible D gene (6 bases). The CDR3 is 14 amino acids. Germline CDR1 and CDR2: KGHSH and LQKENI. Trimming pared 3 bases from V and 5 bases from J, leaving 13 bases between. The CDR3 spells CASSPGGRMETQYF. The CDR3 DNA sequence: TGTGCCAGCTCACCCGGAGGGAGGATGGAGACCCAGTACTTC.

The J gene is TRBJ1-5, the V gene TRBV11-3; D not certain. There are 15 residues in the CDR3. V lost 5 bases and J lost 5, with 16 bases in between. Germline CDR1 and CDR2: SGHNT and YENEEA. CDR3 DNA: TGTGCCAGCAGCGGAGAGGTAGAAGTCTATCAGCCCCAGCATTTT. Translation: CASSGEVEVYQPQHF.

This chain links TRBV6-1 with TRBJ2-7; TRBD2 is a possible D gene (6 bases). Trimming stripped 4 bases from V and 3 bases from J, with 13 bases between. Germline CDR1 reads MNHNS; CDR2 reads SASEGT. The CDR3 has 14 residues. CDR3 sequence: CASSVLADYYEQYF. CDR3 bases: TGTGCCAGCAGTGTTTTAGCGGACTACTACGAGCAGTACTTC.

This CDR3 is CASSLGAGVNTGELFF. The DNA for the CDR3 is TGCGCCAGCAGCTTGGGGGCAGGGGTCAACACCGGGGAGCTGTTTTTT. The rearrangement uses TRBV5-1 and TRBJ2-2; D is perhaps TRBD1 (6 bases). The ends were cut back, 0 bases at V and 2 bases at J, with 11 bases in the middle. Germline V lookup: CDR1 SGHRS, CDR2 YFSETQ. The length of the CDR3 is 16 residues.

With respect to this clone: Additional DNA sequences in this sample encode the identical CDR3. V and J are TRBV6-5 and TRBJ2-7, with no clear D. Trimming shortened V by 2 bases and J by 2 bases, and 7 bases separated the two germline ends. Per the germline V gene, CDR1 is MNHEY and CDR2 is SVGAGI. The CDR3 is 13 residues long. The CDR3 protein is CASSYRTAYEQYF. CDR3 bases: TGTGCCAGCAGTTACAGGACGGCCTACGAGCAGTACTTC.

This clone has a handful of counts. Other DNA variants within this sample encode the same CDR3. The genes are TRBV7-8 and TRBJ1-5; weak D call: TRBD1 (5 bases). The CDR3 runs 14 residues. Germline-derived CDR1 and CDR2 are SGHVS and FQNEAQ. V dropped 0 bases and J dropped 2 bases, with 5 bases sitting between them. The CDR3 sequence is CASSLAGGNQPQHF. As DNA, the CDR3 is TGTGCCAGCAGCTTAGCAGGGGGCAATCAGCCCCAGCATTTT.